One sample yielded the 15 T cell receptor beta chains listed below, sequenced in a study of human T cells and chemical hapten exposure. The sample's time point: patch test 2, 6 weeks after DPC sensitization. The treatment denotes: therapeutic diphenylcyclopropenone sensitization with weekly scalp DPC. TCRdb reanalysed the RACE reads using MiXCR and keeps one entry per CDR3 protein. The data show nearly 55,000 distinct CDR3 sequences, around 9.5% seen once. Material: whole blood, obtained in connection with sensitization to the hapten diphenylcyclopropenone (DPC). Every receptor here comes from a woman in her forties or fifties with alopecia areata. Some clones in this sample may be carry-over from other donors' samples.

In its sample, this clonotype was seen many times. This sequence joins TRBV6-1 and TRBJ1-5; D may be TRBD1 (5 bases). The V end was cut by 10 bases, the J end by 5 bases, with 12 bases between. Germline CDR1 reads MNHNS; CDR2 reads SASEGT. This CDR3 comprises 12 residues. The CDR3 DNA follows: TGTGCCAACGGCGGGGGGGATCAGCCCCAGCATTTT. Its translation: CANGGGDQPQHF.

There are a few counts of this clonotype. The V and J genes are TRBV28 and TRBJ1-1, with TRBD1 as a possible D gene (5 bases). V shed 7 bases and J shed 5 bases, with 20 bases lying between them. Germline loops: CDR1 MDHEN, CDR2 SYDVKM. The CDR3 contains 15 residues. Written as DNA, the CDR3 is TGTGCCAGCAACCAAGCTGGGGCAGGGAGAACTGAAGCTTTCTTT. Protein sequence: CASNQAGAGRTEAFF.

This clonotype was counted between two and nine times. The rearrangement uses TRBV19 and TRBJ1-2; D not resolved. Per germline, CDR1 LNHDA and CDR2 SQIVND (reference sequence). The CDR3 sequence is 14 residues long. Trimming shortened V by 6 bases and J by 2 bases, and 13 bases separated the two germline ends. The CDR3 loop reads CASRTGAGNYGYTF. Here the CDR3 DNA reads TGTGCCAGTAGAACGGGAGCCGGAAACTATGGCTACACCTTC.

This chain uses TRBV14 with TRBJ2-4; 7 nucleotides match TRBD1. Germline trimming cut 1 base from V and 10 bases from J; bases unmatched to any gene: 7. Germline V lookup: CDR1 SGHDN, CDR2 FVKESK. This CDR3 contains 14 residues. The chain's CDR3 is CASSQVAGGMIQYF. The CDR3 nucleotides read TGTGCCAGCAGCCAAGTGGCAGGGGGAATGATTCAGTACTTC.

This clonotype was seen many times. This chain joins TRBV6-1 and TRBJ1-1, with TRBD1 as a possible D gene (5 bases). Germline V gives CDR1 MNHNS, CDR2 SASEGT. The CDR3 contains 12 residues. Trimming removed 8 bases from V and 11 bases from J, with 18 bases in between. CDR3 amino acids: CASEQSPKGAFF. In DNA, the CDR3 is TGTGCCAGCGAACAGTCCCCCAAGGGGGCTTTCTTT.

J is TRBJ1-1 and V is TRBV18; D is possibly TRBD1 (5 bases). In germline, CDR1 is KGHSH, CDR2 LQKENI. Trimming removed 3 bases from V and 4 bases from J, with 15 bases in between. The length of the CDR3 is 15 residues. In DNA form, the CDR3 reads TGTGCCAGCTCACCCTCTTCGGAGGGGAGCACTGAAGCTTTCTTT. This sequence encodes CASSPSSEGSTEAFF.

The CDR3 is CASSRDTTGETQYF. The CDR3 DNA follows: TGTGCCAGCAGCCGGGACACTACAGGAGAGACCCAGTACTTC. The chain employs TRBV7-9 and TRBJ2-5; a weak D match, TRBD1 (6 bases). Trimming left V 5 bases short and J 4 bases short, with 14 bases between. CDR1 SEHNR and CDR2 FQNEAQ come from the germline V gene (reference sequence). This CDR3 is built from 14 residues.

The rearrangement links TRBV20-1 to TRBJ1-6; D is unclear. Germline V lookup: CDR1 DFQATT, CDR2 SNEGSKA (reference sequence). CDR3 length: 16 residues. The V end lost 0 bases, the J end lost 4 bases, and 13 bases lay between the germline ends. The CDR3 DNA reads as TGCAGTGCTAGAGATCTGGGTTACTATTATAATTCACCCCTCCACTTT. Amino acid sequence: CSARDLGYYYNSPLHF.

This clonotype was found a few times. The CDR3 region has the DNA TGTGCCAGCAGTCCATGGACAGGGGGCGCCCATTCACCCCTCCACTTT. Amino acids: CASSPWTGGAHSPLHF. V is TRBV12-3 or TRBV12-4 and J is TRBJ1-6; 11 bases match TRBD1. The CDR3 has 16 residues. The trim removed 5 bases at V and 8 bases at J, leaving 8 bases unmatched.

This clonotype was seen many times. CDR3 in amino acids: CASSRYNREETQYF. The CDR3 DNA reads TGTGCCAGCAGTCGGTATAACAGGGAAGAGACCCAGTACTTC. This rearrangement joins TRBV3-1 to TRBJ2-5; D might be TRBD1 (6 bases). Looked up from germline, CDR1 is LGHDT and CDR2 is YNNKEL (reference sequence). The CDR3 loop spans 14 amino acids. V shed 6 bases and J shed 3 bases, with 14 bases lying between them.

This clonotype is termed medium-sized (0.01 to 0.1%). CDR3: CASSGPYNEQFF. In DNA form, the CDR3 reads TGTGCCAGCAGTGGTCCCTACAATGAGCAGTTCTTC. The rearrangement joins TRBV2 to TRBJ2-1, with D hard to call. Germline CDR1 is SNHLY and CDR2 is FYNNEI. Trimming cost V 4 bases and J 2 bases, with 3 bases left between them. CDR3 size: 12 residues. The variable domain in full, with the rest retrieved from reference TRBV2 and TRBJ2-1, is EPEVTQTPSHQVTQMGQEVILRCVPISNHLYFYWYRQILGQKVEFLVSFYNNEISEKSEIFDDQFSVERPDGSNFTLKIRSTKLEDSAMYFCASSGPYNEQFFGPGTRLTVL.

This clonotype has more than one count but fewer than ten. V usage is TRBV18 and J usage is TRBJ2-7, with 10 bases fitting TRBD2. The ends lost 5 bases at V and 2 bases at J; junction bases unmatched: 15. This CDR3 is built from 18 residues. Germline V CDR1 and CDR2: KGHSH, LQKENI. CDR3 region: CASSSSGTSVTNAYEQYF. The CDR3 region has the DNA TGTGCCAGCTCATCCTCCGGGACTAGCGTAACAAACGCCTACGAGCAGTACTTC.

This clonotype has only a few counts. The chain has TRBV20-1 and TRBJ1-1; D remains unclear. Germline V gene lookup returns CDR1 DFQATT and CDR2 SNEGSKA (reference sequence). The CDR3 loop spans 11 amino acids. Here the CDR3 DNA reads TGCAGCCTGGCCGGCGACACTGAAGCTTTCTTT. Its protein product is CSLAGDTEAFF.

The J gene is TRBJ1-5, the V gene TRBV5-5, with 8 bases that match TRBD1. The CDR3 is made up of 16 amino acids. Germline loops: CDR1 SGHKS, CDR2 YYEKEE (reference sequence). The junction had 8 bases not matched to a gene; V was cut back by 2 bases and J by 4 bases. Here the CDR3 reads CASSFLSNRGNQPQHF. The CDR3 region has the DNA TGTGCCAGCAGCTTCTTATCCAACAGGGGGAATCAGCCCCAGCATTTT.

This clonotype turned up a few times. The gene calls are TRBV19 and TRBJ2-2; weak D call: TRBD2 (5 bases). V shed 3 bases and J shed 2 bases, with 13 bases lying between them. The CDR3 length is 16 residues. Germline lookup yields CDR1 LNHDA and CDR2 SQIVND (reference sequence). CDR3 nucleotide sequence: TGTGCCAGTAGTATCATTGGACTTATTAACACCGGGGAGCTGTTTTTT. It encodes CASSIIGLINTGELFF.